A single T cell receptor beta chain is shown here with its context. Its antigen is unknown. Base quality data are lacking; no much larger clone is found one base away. The source of the sample is a study of radiotherapy plus CTLA-4 blockade in lung cancer (dated by TCRdb to the late 2010s). About the investigation overall: Objective responses were observed in 18% of enrolled patients, and disease control was achieved in around 30%. The study at large found these results: Increased serum interferon-beta after radiation, together with early dynamic changes in blood T cell clones, were reported to be the strongest predictors of response. After treatment with radiotherapy and ipilimumab, TCR clones that came from tumors expanded in the peripheral blood.

Looking up the germline V gene (reference sequence) yields CDR1 SEHNR and CDR2 FQNEAQ. A distance of 13 bases separates the germline ends of V and J, which lose 4 bases and 4 bases respectively. From the cysteine through the phenylalanine, the CDR3 covers 14 amino acids. Of all the DNA, just the CDR3 is kept, 42 bases in frame from base 1. Library creation used the immunoSEQ multiplex PCR assay. The immuneACCESS repertoire file appears here via TCRdb, limited to in-frame rearrangements. These files lack a portion of the clones; in checked studies, under half of the deficit traces to unresolved V genes, and the cause of the others is not known. For this sample there are tens of thousands of clones; approximately 80% appear just once. The biggest ten clones account for 7% to 8% of the sample. In this study, focal radiation therapy paired with CTLA-4 blockade (ipilimumab) was tested in patients who had chemo-refractory metastatic non-small-cell lung cancer.

The specimen was peripheral blood, collected from a patient treated with radiotherapy plus ipilimumab. This TCR was sampled from a human donor with non-small cell lung cancer who had stable disease on radiotherapy plus ipilimumab. This chain joins TRBV7-9 to TRBJ1-2, with the D gene not clear enough to name. Here is the DNA: TGTGCCAGCAGCTCTAGCCTTCTCAGCTATGGCTACACCTTC. Its amino acids are CASSSSLLSYGYTF.